This passage covers 3 T cell receptor beta chains from one sample sequenced in a study of T cell responses to AZD1222 COVID-19 vaccine. Measured with immunoSEQ multiplex PCR; TCRdb has only the in-frame clones, and not every one. In the table there are over 70,000 clones, about 91% of which are singletons. The sample consisted of peripheral blood, taken 28 days after the second AZD1222 dose. The receptors derive from an adult who received the AZD1222 COVID-19 vaccine.

CDR3: CASSQSGQGYNEQFF. The DNA for the CDR3 is TGTGCCAGCAGCCAATCTGGACAGGGGTACAATGAGCAGTTCTTC. The chain links TRBV3-1 (or the pseudogene TRBV3-2) to TRBJ2-1; 9 nucleotides align to TRBD1. The V gene's germline CDR1 is LGHDT and CDR2 YNNKEL (reference sequence). V was clipped by 2 bases and J by 4 bases; unmatched bases: 3. The CDR3 extends over 15 amino acids.

This clone was seen once. V gene TRBV27 combines with J gene TRBJ2-6; a weak D match, TRBD1 (6 bases). V was clipped by 5 bases and J by 0 bases, with 17 bases between them. The CDR3 has 18 residues. Germline assignment: CDR1 MNHEY and CDR2 SMNVEV (reference sequence). The CDR3 coding sequence is TGTGCCAGCAGTCTACAGGGCCCCCCACTCTCTGGGGCCAACGTCCTGACTTTC. Translating it yields CASSLQGPPLSGANVLTF.

The rearrangement joins TRBV11-2 to TRBJ2-7; 7 nucleotides line up with TRBD1. Germline V gene data show CDR1 as SGHAT and CDR2 as FQNNGV. The J segment lost 7 bases and the V segment lost 3 bases, leaving 6 bases of the junction unmatched. The CDR3 has 13 residues. CDR3 loop: CASSFTGAGEQYV. DNA for the CDR3: TGTGCCAGCAGCTTTACAGGGGCCGGGGAGCAGTACGTC.